The 26 T cell receptor beta chains below were found in one sample sequenced in a study of T cell responses to AZD1222 COVID-19 vaccine. TCRdb's copy holds only in-frame clones and misses some; the assay was immunoSEQ multiplex PCR. In the table there are about 160,000 clones, roughly nine tenths of which are singletons. Sequencing was performed on peripheral blood, taken 28 days after the second AZD1222 dose. Receptors originate from an adult who received the AZD1222 COVID-19 vaccine.

CDR3 in DNA: TGTGCCAGCAGTTTAGAGCTGGGCTATGGCTACACCTTC. It translates to CASSLELGYGYTF. The chain recombines TRBV28 with TRBJ1-2; no clear D. This CDR3 is 13 amino acids long. Per the germline V gene, CDR1 is MDHEN and CDR2 is SYDVKM. V was shortened by 2 bases and J by 4 bases, with 8 bases between the two germline ends.

CDR3 coding DNA: TGTGCCAGCAGCCAAGATTCGGGGGGGTTAGCGGGGAAAGAGACCCAGTACTTC. Translation: CASSQDSGGLAGKETQYF. The chain employs TRBV3-1 (or the pseudogene TRBV3-2) and TRBJ2-5; 8 nucleotides match TRBD2. The CDR3 loop spans 18 amino acids. V shed 0 bases and J 3 bases; nucleotides not matched to a gene: 12. Germline V lookup: CDR1 LGHDT, CDR2 YNNKEL (reference sequence).

The chain joins TRBV7-8 to TRBJ2-2, with D hard to call. V lost 0 bases to trimming and J lost 4 bases, with 6 bases between them. Germline CDR1 reads SGHVS; CDR2 reads FQNEAQ. The CDR3 has 14 amino acids. CDR3 sequence (DNA): TGTGCCAGCAGCTTAGCCCCAACCACCGGGGAGCTGTTTTTT. Translating gives CASSLAPTTGELFF.

V and J are TRBV5-1 and TRBJ2-5, with a tentative D call TRBD2 (6 bases). This CDR3 contains 16 residues. V was trimmed by 3 bases and J by 8 bases, leaving 23 bases between them. Germline-derived CDR1 and CDR2 are SGHRS and YFSETQ. The CDR3 sequence is CASSSGIAAYSRTQYF. For the CDR3, the DNA is TGCGCCAGCAGCTCAGGGATAGCGGCCTACTCTAGAACCCAGTACTTC.

The J gene is TRBJ1-5, the V gene TRBV4-1, with D possibly matching TRBD1 (6 bases). V was pared by 6 bases and J by 5 bases, with 20 bases between. Germline V gives CDR1 MGHRA, CDR2 YSYEKL. The length of the CDR3 is 16 residues. The CDR3, as DNA: TGCGCCAGCAGTGACACACCCAGGGGTGTATATCAGCCCCAGCATTTT. Its protein is CASSDTPRGVYQPQHF.

This chain links TRBV5-1 with TRBJ2-3; no firm D call. The germline V and J ends were trimmed by 0 bases and 3 bases, with 17 bases remaining between them. This CDR3 has 17 amino acids. Germline values: CDR1 SGHRS, CDR2 YFSETQ. CDR3 residues: CASSLAGQAFRTDTQYF. The CDR3 DNA reads as TGCGCCAGCAGCTTGGCCGGTCAGGCCTTCCGGACAGATACGCAGTATTTT.

V gene TRBV9 combines with J gene TRBJ2-2, with 7 bases lining up with TRBD1. The V segment lost 4 bases and the J segment 6 bases; nucleotides outside the gene matches: 6. This CDR3 spans 14 amino acids. CDR1 is SGDLS and CDR2 is YYNGEE in the germline V gene. The CDR3 DNA follows: TGTGCCAGCAGCCCAGGGGGAGTCGCCGGGGAGCTGTTTTTT. Translated: CASSPGGVAGELFF.

The chain uses TRBV5-1 and TRBJ2-7; no reliable D call. CDR3 length: 14 residues. V gave up 1 base and J gave up 4 bases, with 12 bases separating them. Germline assignment: CDR1 SGHRS and CDR2 YFSETQ. CDR3 coding DNA: TGCGCCAGCAGCTTGTCAGGCAAAGGATACGAGCAGTACTTC. Translating it yields CASSLSGKGYEQYF.

This rearrangement joins TRBV7-2 to TRBJ1-3, with D maybe TRBD1 (6 bases). The ends were cut back, 1 base at V and 0 bases at J, with 7 bases in the middle. Germline CDR1 reads SGHTA; CDR2 reads FQGNSA. CDR3 length equals 15 residues. The CDR3 region is CASSLVGGSGNTIYF. CDR3 DNA sequence: TGTGCCAGCAGCTTAGTAGGGGGCTCTGGAAACACCATATATTTT.

This chain connects TRBV18 to TRBJ1-1; unclear D gene. Trimming removed 1 base at V and 1 base at J, with 10 bases between. CDR3 length: 15 amino acids. The germline gives CDR1 KGHSH, CDR2 LQKENI. The CDR3 region is CASSPLAGANTEAFF. The CDR3 DNA is TGTGCCAGCTCACCACTTGCAGGAGCGAACACTGAAGCTTTCTTT.

The chain combines TRBV20-1 with TRBJ1-2, with D hard to call. V lost 4 bases and J 4 bases, leaving 4 bases between the germline ends. Germline CDR1 reads DFQATT; CDR2 reads SNEGSKA (reference sequence). The CDR3 consists of 10 residues. The DNA for the CDR3 is TGCAGTGCTATGCTCTATGGCTACACCTTC. Amino acid sequence: CSAMLYGYTF.

The V gene is TRBV3-1 (or the pseudogene TRBV3-2), the J gene TRBJ1-1, with a tentative D call TRBD1 (5 bases). The germline V and J ends were trimmed by 0 bases and 3 bases, with 11 bases remaining between them. Looked up from germline, CDR1 is LGHDT and CDR2 is YNNKEL (reference sequence). The CDR3 covers 15 residues. The CDR3 sequence is CASSQDWGRDTEAFF. In DNA, the CDR3 is TGTGCCAGCAGCCAAGATTGGGGCAGGGACACTGAAGCTTTCTTT.

The genes are TRBV4-3 and TRBJ2-1, with TRBD2 identical over 9 bases. V dropped 1 base and J dropped 4; count of bases not matched to a gene: 2. The germline CDR1 and CDR2 sequences are LGHNA and YSLEER. The CDR3 loop spans 15 amino acids. This CDR3 reads CASSQVTSGYNEQFF. The CDR3 region has the DNA TGCGCCAGCAGCCAAGTGACTAGCGGTTACAATGAGCAGTTCTTC.

The genes are TRBV12-5 and TRBJ1-2; TRBD1 agrees at 7 bases. The CDR3 spans 16 residues. CDR1 and CDR2 (germline): LGHNT, FRNRAP. V gave up 6 bases and J gave up 4 bases; unmatched junction bases: 14. CDR3 bases: TGTGCTAGTGGCCTTGAAGGACAGGCAGAGGCCTATGGCTACACCTTC. Translation: CASGLEGQAEAYGYTF.

This chain uses TRBV19 with TRBJ1-4; unclear D gene. V was pared by 6 bases and J by 6 bases, with 14 bases between. Germline V CDR1 and CDR2: LNHDA, SQIVND (reference sequence). This CDR3 is 14 amino acids long. The CDR3 nucleotides read TGTGCCAGTAGCCCCCAGTGGAAGGATGAAAAACTGTTTTTT. Protein sequence: CASSPQWKDEKLFF. Variable domain in full (rest from reference TRBV19 and TRBJ1-4): DGGITQSPKYLFRKEGQNVTLSCEQNLNHDAMYWYRQDPGQGLRLIYYSQIVNDFQKGDIAEGYSVSREKKESFPLTVTSAQKNPTAFYLCASSPQWKDEKLFFGSGTQLSVL.

CDR3 sequence: CASSRTGGTEAFF. CDR3 in DNA: TGTGCCAGCAGCCGTACAGGGGGTACTGAAGCTTTCTTT. The chain is built from TRBV7-9 and TRBJ1-1; 8 positions agree with TRBD1. Trimming cost V 5 bases and J 5 bases; bases outside gene matches: 4. The CDR3 covers 13 residues. Germline V lookup: CDR1 SEHNR, CDR2 FQNEAQ (reference sequence).

This chain connects TRBV7-8 to TRBJ2-5, with TRBD2 matching over 9 bases. This CDR3 is 17 amino acids long. J was trimmed by 5 bases and V by 3 bases; bases with no gene match: 13. CDR1 is SGHVS and CDR2 is FQNEAQ in the germline V gene. The CDR3 region is CASSLRAGGPEGETQYF. The CDR3 DNA sequence: TGTGCCAGCAGCTTGCGGGCGGGGGGGCCGGAGGGCGAGACCCAGTACTTC.

The rearrangement uses TRBV7-9 and TRBJ1-3, with a weak D call TRBD1 (5 bases). CDR3 length: 17 residues. The germline V and J ends were trimmed by 5 bases and 4 bases, with 21 bases remaining between them. Per germline, CDR1 SEHNR and CDR2 FQNEAQ (reference sequence). CDR3: CASSQTAQGAMGNTIYF. The CDR3 DNA follows: TGTGCCAGCAGCCAAACGGCTCAGGGTGCGATGGGAAACACCATATATTTT.

The chain joins TRBV10-3 to TRBJ2-3; TRBD2 agrees at 7 bases. V was clipped by 4 bases and J by 2 bases; unmatched bases: 6. This CDR3 has 15 amino acids. The germline gives CDR1 ENHRY, CDR2 SYGVKD. CDR3 sequence (DNA): TGTGCCATCAGTGGAGGGAGCGGGAACACAGATACGCAGTATTTT. Encoded protein: CAISGGSGNTDTQYF.

The chain combines TRBV25-1 with TRBJ1-4; 7 nucleotides align to TRBD1. Germline CDR1 reads MGHDK; CDR2 reads SYGVNS. The CDR3 length is 15 residues. With V trimmed by 3 bases and J by 6 bases, 7 bases remained unmatched. For the CDR3, the DNA is TGTGCCAGCAGTGAGGGCGCCAGGGGGTATGAAAAACTGTTTTTT. Translation: CASSEGARGYEKLFF.

This clone was detected a few times. The chain employs TRBV11-3 and TRBJ2-1; TRBD1 matches 9 bases. The CDR3 runs to 16 residues. With V trimmed by 7 bases and J by 3 bases, 10 bases remained unmatched. Germline values: CDR1 SGHNT, CDR2 YENEEA. The CDR3 reads CASTPDRGEGYNEQFF. As DNA, the CDR3 is TGTGCCAGCACCCCGGACAGGGGCGAGGGCTACAATGAGCAGTTCTTC.

The chain uses TRBV5-4 and TRBJ1-6; 8 nucleotides align to TRBD1. Per the germline V gene, CDR1 is SGHNT and CDR2 is YYREEE (reference sequence). The CDR3 is made up of 15 amino acids. Germline trimming cut 0 bases from V and 12 bases from J; bases unmatched to any gene: 8. DNA of the CDR3: TGTGCCAGCAGCTTGGATGTACAGGGGGTTTTACCCCTCCACTTT. Translated: CASSLDVQGVLPLHF.

The J gene is TRBJ1-6, the V gene TRBV5-1; D perhaps matches TRBD1 (5 bases). CDR3 length: 13 residues. Germline V gives CDR1 SGHRS, CDR2 YFSETQ. Deletions cut 3 bases from V and 8 bases from J, with 9 bases between. The CDR3 bases are TGCGCCAGCAGCTCCCAGACAGATTCACCCCTCCACTTT. This codes for CASSSQTDSPLHF.

The rearrangement joins TRBV6-6 to TRBJ1-2, with unresolved D. This CDR3 spans 11 amino acids. The V end lost 6 bases, the J end lost 8 bases, and 10 bases lay between the germline ends. Germline-derived CDR1 and CDR2 are MNHNY and SVGAGI (reference sequence). CDR3 region: CASSPGRGYTF. The CDR3 DNA follows: TGTGCCAGCAGCCCTGGAAGGGGCTACACCTTC.

J is TRBJ1-3 and V is TRBV2; D is ambiguous. Trimming took off 7 bases at V and 7 bases at J, with 8 bases between the two ends. This CDR3 is built from 11 residues. Germline loops: CDR1 SNHLY, CDR2 FYNNEI. The CDR3 loop is CASTTANTIYF. The CDR3 nucleotides are TGTGCCAGCACCACAGCGAACACCATATATTTT.

In the case of this clone: One junction end disagrees with the germline gene, perhaps due to a read error. The chain recombines TRBV5-1 with TRBJ2-3; 14 positions agree with TRBD2. CDR1 SGHRS and CDR2 YFSETQ come from the germline V gene. The length of the CDR3 is 19 residues. CDR3 sequence (DNA): TGCGCCAGCAGCTCCGGGACTAGCGGGAGTAGGGCCCTTCAAGATTCGCAGTATTTT. It translates to CASSSGTSGSRALQDSQYF.